These 21 T cell receptor beta chains were sequenced from one sample in a study of CD8+CD57+ T cells in acquired aplastic anemia (dated by TCRdb to 2017 to 2018). Expansion of CD8+CD57+ cells had been shown by flow cytometry in the patients chosen for sequencing. This sample was sequenced with an Illumina HiSeq 2000. Genomic DNA was used as template for profiling of TCR beta VDJ combinations and CDR3 sequences. The public reads were run again by TCRdb, first through fastp at Q25 and then through MiXCR, and only productive beta chains were kept. Every entry covers one CDR3 protein and lists the most common genes and DNA from its rows. The sample table contains some 170,000 distinct CDR3 sequences; only one count was recorded for more than 45% of them. The ten most abundant clones make up about 1.2% of the sample. Sequencing was performed on sorted CD4+, CD8+, or CD8+CD57+ T cells (not recorded which) from PBMCs. All receptors come from a human donor with aplastic anemia.

This clonotype was recorded many times. This sequence joins TRBV20-1 and TRBJ2-7; 8 nucleotides match TRBD1. The germline gives CDR1 DFQATT, CDR2 SNEGSKA (reference sequence). The junction had 3 bases not matched to a gene; V was cut back by 4 bases and J by 4 bases. This CDR3 is 12 amino acids long. The CDR3, as DNA: TGCAGTGCTACCAGGGGGCAGTACGAGCAGTACTTC. Translation gives CSATRGQYEQYF.

The chain recombines TRBV5-5 with TRBJ2-7, with D perhaps given as TRBD1 or TRBD2 (6 bases each). The germline gives CDR1 SGHKS, CDR2 YYEKEE (reference sequence). The V end was cut by 5 bases, the J end by 4 bases, with 16 bases between. The CDR3 consists of 14 residues. The chain's CDR3 is CASRGGNRDYEQYF. Here the CDR3 DNA reads TGTGCCAGCAGGGGAGGTAACAGGGATTACGAGCAGTACTTC.

This rearrangement joins TRBV20-1 to TRBJ1-6; TRBD1 matches 7 bases. J lost 0 bases, V lost 0 bases, and 5 bases had no gene match. Germline-derived CDR1 and CDR2 are DFQATT and SNEGSKA (reference sequence). The CDR3 is 17 amino acids. The CDR3, as DNA: TGCAGTGCTAGAGACCGGGACAGTCTCTCCTATAATTCACCCCTCCACTTT. Translation: CSARDRDSLSYNSPLHF.

This clonotype has just a few counts. Just one base apart from a much larger clone, this may be a read error. This rearrangement joins TRBV5-5 to TRBJ2-5, with no clear D. The CDR3 covers 13 residues. The V gene lost 3 bases and the J gene lost 2 bases, with 8 bases spanning the gap. CDR1 SGHKS and CDR2 YYEKEE come from the germline V gene (reference sequence). The CDR3 DNA is TGTGCCAGCAGCTCGGCGTCACAAGAGACCCAGTACTTC. It codes for CASSSASQETQYF.

This clonotype was recorded a few times. The V and J genes are TRBV27 and TRBJ2-1, with D perhaps given as TRBD1 or TRBD2 (6 bases each). Trimming stripped 4 bases from V and 6 bases from J, with 13 bases between. Germline V lookup: CDR1 MNHEY, CDR2 SMNVEV (reference sequence). The CDR3 contains 14 residues. CDR3: CASSSRGPANEQFF. The DNA of the CDR3 is TGTGCCAGCAGTTCCCGGGGGCCGGCCAATGAGCAGTTCTTC.

Comment on this clonotype: A clone one base away is much larger, so this may be a read error. V and J are TRBV12-3 or TRBV12-4 and TRBJ1-5; TRBD1 might be the D (6 bases). The CDR3 spans 13 residues. With 9 bases removed from V and 4 bases from J, the gap between germline ends came to 13 bases. The CDR3 coding sequence is TGTGCCAGTAAAGCAGGGGTTAATCAGCCCCAGCATTTT. Its protein product is CASKAGVNQPQHF.

This chain connects TRBV9 to TRBJ1-1; D is uncertain. This CDR3 contains 10 residues. CDR1 SGDLS and CDR2 YYNGEE come from the germline V gene. Trimming left V 4 bases short and J 10 bases short, with 8 bases between. The CDR3 DNA reads TGTGCCAGCAGCCACGGTGGAGCTTTCTTT. This sequence encodes CASSHGGAFF. The full variable domain, rest sourced from reference TRBV9 and TRBJ1-1, is DSGVTQTPKHLITATGQRVTLRCSPRSGDLSVYWYQQSLDQGLQFLIQYYNGEERAKGNILERFSAQQFPDLHSELNLSSLELGDSALYFCASSHGGAFFGQGTRLTVV.

For this clonotype: A clone one base away is much larger, so this may be a read error. V is TRBV5-1 and J is TRBJ2-3, with TRBD1 matching over 7 bases. The CDR3 has 15 amino acids. V was clipped by 2 bases and J by 9 bases; unmatched bases: 12. Germline V lookup: CDR1 SGHRS, CDR2 YFSETQ. CDR3 amino acids: CASSFGTAGGETQYF. CDR3 nucleotides: TGCGCCAGCAGCTTCGGGACAGCTGGGGGAGAGACGCAGTATTTT.

This clonotype was seen ten or more times. The CDR3 DNA is TGTGCCACCAGCAAGGGACAGGGTACGAGGGGTGAGCAGTACTTC. Translated: CATSKGQGTRGEQYF. J is TRBJ2-7 and V is TRBV15, with TRBD1 identical over 9 bases. Germline V gives CDR1 LNHNV, CDR2 YYDKDF (reference sequence). This CDR3 has 15 amino acids. V dropped 4 bases and J dropped 7; count of bases not matched to a gene: 11.

The chain recombines TRBV19 with TRBJ1-5; D uncertain. Trimming stripped 4 bases from V and 4 bases from J, with 14 bases between. Germline CDR1 LNHDA, CDR2 SQIVND (reference sequence). This CDR3 contains 15 residues. CDR3 protein: CASSSGSGGNQPQHF. DNA for the CDR3: TGTGCCAGTAGTAGTGGTTCAGGAGGGAATCAGCCCCAGCATTTT. The full variable domain, with the rest looked up from reference TRBV19 and TRBJ1-5, is DGGITQSPKYLFRKEGQNVTLSCEQNLNHDAMYWYRQDPGQGLRLIYYSQIVNDFQKGDIAEGYSVSREKKESFPLTVTSAQKNPTAFYLCASSSGSGGNQPQHFGDGTRLSIL.

Comment on this clonotype: Given a much more abundant clone one base away, this may be a read error. The chain links TRBV5-5 to TRBJ2-1; 11 bases fit TRBD2. The CDR3 is 14 residues long. CDR1 and CDR2 (germline): SGHKS, YYEKEE (reference sequence). J gave up 6 bases and V 7 bases, and 6 bases lay outside the gene matches. The CDR3 protein is CASSGTSGCNEQFF. CDR3 in DNA: TGTGCCAGCTCGGGGACTAGCGGCTGCAATGAGCAGTTCTTC. Using reference TRBV5-5 and TRBJ2-1 for the parts outside the CDR3, the full variable domain is DAGVTQSPTHLIKTRGQQVTLRCSPISGHKSVSWYQQVLGQGPQFIFQYYEKEERGRGNFPDRFSARQFPNYSSELNVNALLLGDSALYLCASSGTSGCNEQFFGPGTRLTVL.

This clonotype was seen at least ten times. This chain connects TRBV10-2 to TRBJ1-6; D uncertain. The germline gives CDR1 WSHSY, CDR2 SAAADI. Between the trimmed V and J ends, which lost 3 bases and 10 bases, there was a span of 13 bases. The CDR3 length is 14 residues. The CDR3 sequence: CASSDTRIGSPLHF. CDR3 sequence (DNA): TGCGCCAGCAGTGACACCCGAATCGGGTCACCCCTCCACTTT.

The genes are TRBV20-1 and TRBJ2-3, with D unclear. The CDR3 is 14 residues long. Germline values: CDR1 DFQATT, CDR2 SNEGSKA (reference sequence). The V end lost 3 bases, the J end lost 6 bases, and 16 bases lay between the germline ends. In DNA, the CDR3 is TGCAGTGCTAGGGAGACACGCCGTTGGGATACGCAGTATTTT. Amino acid sequence: CSARETRRWDTQYF.

Comment on this clonotype: At one of its ends the junction is not consistent with the germline gene, which may arise from a read error. The chain carries TRBV2 and TRBJ2-1, with 10 bases matching TRBD2. Germline values: CDR1 SNHLY, CDR2 FYNNEI. The CDR3 sequence is 13 residues long. The CDR3 reads CASSDTSGMRLVF. CDR3 DNA: TGTGCCAGCAGTGACACTAGCGGGATGCGTCTGGTCTTC. The full variable domain, rest sourced from reference TRBV2 and TRBJ2-1, is EPEVTQTPSHQVTQMGQEVILRCVPISNHLYFYWYRQILGQKVEFLVSFYNNEISEKSEIFDDQFSVERPDGSNFTLKIRSTKLEDSAMYFCASSDTSGMRLVFGPGTRLTVL.

This clonotype was counted many times. The V call is TRBV7-2, the J call TRBJ1-2; D not resolved. The ends were cut back, 9 bases at V and 4 bases at J, with 9 bases in the middle. The CDR3 extends over 11 amino acids. CDR1 is SGHTA, CDR2 FQGNSA, per germline. The CDR3 sequence is CASNPGYGYTF. The CDR3 coding sequence is TGTGCCAGTAATCCAGGCTATGGCTACACCTTC. Supplemented by reference TRBV7-2 and TRBJ1-2, the full variable domain reads GAGVSQSPSNKVTEKGKDVELRCDPISGHTALYWYRQSLGQGLEFLIYFQGNSAPDKSGLPSDRFSAERTGGSVSTLTIQRTQQEDSAVYLCASNPGYGYTFGSGTRLTVV.

This clonotype was seen at least ten times. A much larger clone is a single base away; this may be a read error. This chain joins TRBV10-3 and TRBJ1-2, with D unresolved. Germline lookup yields CDR1 ENHRY and CDR2 SYGVKD. CDR3 length equals 14 residues. The chain's CDR3 is CATSEGPGPLGYTF. In nucleotides, the CDR3 is TGTGCCACCAGTGAAGGCCCAGGACCCCTGGGCTACACCTTC.

This clonotype was observed a few times. The CDR3 spells CASSPGQGGYTF. For the CDR3, the DNA is TGTGCCAGCAGCCCAGGACAGGGGGGCTACACCTTC. The chain carries TRBV7-9 and TRBJ1-2; 9 positions match TRBD1. The length of the CDR3 is 12 residues. The V and J ends lost 5 bases and 8 bases, in that order; junction bases with no gene match: 3. The germline V gene has CDR1 SEHNR and CDR2 FQNEAQ (reference sequence). The variable domain in full, completed from reference TRBV7-9 and TRBJ1-2, reads DTGVSQNPRHKITKRGQNVTFRCDPISEHNRLYWYRQTLGQGPEFLTYFQNEAQLEKSRLLSDRFSAERPKGSFSTLEIQRTEQGDSAMYLCASSPGQGGYTFGSGTRLTVV.

On this clonotype: This may arise from a read error, as a much more abundant clone is one base away. The chain recombines TRBV20-1 with TRBJ2-2; 11 nucleotides match TRBD2. This CDR3 has 14 residues. Germline V CDR1 and CDR2: DFQATT, SNEGSKA (reference sequence). CDR3 bases: TGCGGTGCCATTAGCGGGGGGGCCGGCGGGGAGCTGTTTTTT. The encoded protein is CGAISGGAGGELFF.

This clonotype showed up many times. This rearrangement joins TRBV5-1 to TRBJ2-3, with D perhaps matching TRBD1 (5 bases). V gave up 4 bases and J gave up 1 base, with 25 bases separating them. CDR3 length: 19 amino acids. The germline V gene has CDR1 SGHRS and CDR2 YFSETQ. Written as DNA, the CDR3 is TGCGCCAGCAGCCCTGACAGCCTCTCGGCAATCTTTGGCACAGATACGCAGTATTTT. Encoded protein: CASSPDSLSAIFGTDTQYF.

This chain uses TRBV2 with TRBJ2-3, with TRBD2 matching over 10 bases. Germline loops: CDR1 SNHLY, CDR2 FYNNEI. This CDR3 is built from 16 residues. V lost 5 bases to trimming and J lost 5 bases; unmatched junction nucleotides: 10. The CDR3 nucleotides are TGTGCCAGCAGTTTCCAATTAGCGGGGGGCGGAGATACGCAGTATTTT. It encodes CASSFQLAGGGDTQYF.

A remark on this clonotype: The germline gene is not matched at one end of the junction; a read error may be the cause. The chain has TRBV28 and TRBJ2-7; D may correspond to TRBD1 or TRBD2 (5 bases each). Germline CDR1 reads MDHEN; CDR2 reads SYDVKM. CDR3 length: 15 amino acids. As DNA, the CDR3 is TGTGCCAGCAGATTCGGGACCCAAGTCTCCTACAAGCAGTACTTC. Its translation is CASRFGTQVSYKQYF.